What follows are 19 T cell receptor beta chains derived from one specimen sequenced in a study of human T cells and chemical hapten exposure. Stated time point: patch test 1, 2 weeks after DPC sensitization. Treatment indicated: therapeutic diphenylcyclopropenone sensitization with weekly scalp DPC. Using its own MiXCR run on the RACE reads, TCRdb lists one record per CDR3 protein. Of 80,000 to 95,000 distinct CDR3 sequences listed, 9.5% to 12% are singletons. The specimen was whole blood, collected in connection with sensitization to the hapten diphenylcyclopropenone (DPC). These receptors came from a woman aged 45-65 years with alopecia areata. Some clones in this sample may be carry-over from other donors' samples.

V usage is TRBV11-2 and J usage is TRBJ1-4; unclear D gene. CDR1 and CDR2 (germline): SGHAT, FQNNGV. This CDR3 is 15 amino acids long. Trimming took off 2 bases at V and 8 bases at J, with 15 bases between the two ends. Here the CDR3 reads CASSLYPMLEEKLFF. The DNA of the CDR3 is TGTGCCAGCAGCTTATATCCCATGTTAGAAGAAAAACTGTTTTTT. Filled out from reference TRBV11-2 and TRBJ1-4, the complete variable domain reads EAGVAQSPRYKIIEKRQSVAFWCNPISGHATLYWYQQILGQGPKLLIQFQNNGVVDDSQLPKDRFSAERLKGVDSTLKIQPAKLEDSAVYLCASSLYPMLEEKLFFGSGTQLSVL.

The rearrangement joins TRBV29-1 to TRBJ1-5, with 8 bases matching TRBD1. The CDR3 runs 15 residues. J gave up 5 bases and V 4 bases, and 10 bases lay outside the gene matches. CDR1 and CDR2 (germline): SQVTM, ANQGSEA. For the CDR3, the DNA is TGCAGCGTTGGGGGTATTGGGACAGGAGATCAGCCCCAGCATTTT. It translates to CSVGGIGTGDQPQHF.

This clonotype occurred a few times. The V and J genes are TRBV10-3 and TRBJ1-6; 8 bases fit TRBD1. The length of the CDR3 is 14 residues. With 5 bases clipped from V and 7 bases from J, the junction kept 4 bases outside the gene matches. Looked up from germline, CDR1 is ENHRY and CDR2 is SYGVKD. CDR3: CAISRQGANSPLHF. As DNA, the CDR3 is TGTGCCATCAGTCGCCAGGGGGCGAATTCACCCCTCCACTTT.

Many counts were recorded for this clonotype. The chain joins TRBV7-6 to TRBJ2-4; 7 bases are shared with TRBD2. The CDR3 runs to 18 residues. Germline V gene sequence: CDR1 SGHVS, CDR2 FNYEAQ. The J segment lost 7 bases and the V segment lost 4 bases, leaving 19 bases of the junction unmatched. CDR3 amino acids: CASSSYRGLSRGGNIQYF. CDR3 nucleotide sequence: TGTGCCAGCAGCTCCTACCGCGGGCTGAGCCGGGGAGGGAACATTCAGTACTTC.

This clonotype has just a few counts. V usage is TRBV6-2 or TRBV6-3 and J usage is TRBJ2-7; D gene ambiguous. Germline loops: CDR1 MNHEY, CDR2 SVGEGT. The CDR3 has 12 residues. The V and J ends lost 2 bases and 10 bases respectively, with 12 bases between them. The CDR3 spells CASSYGLWEQYF. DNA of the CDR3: TGTGCCAGCAGTTACGGTCTCTGGGAACAGTACTTC.

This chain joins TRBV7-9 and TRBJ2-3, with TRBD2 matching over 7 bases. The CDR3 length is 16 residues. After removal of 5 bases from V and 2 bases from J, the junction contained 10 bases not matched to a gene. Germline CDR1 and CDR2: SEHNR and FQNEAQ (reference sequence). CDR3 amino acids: CASSQSLLADTDTQYF. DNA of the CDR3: TGTGCCAGCAGCCAATCCTTGCTAGCGGACACAGATACGCAGTATTTT.

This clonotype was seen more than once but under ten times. The CDR3 region has the DNA TGTGCCAGCAGTGAAGTGTTCTGGGGGGTCCGAGGCAATCAGCCCCAGCATTTT. It encodes CASSEVFWGVRGNQPQHF. The J gene is TRBJ1-5, the V gene TRBV2, with D perhaps matching TRBD1 (5 bases). This CDR3 is built from 18 residues. Trimming took 1 base from V and 2 from J, leaving 18 bases between them. Germline V gene sequence: CDR1 SNHLY, CDR2 FYNNEI.

In DNA, the CDR3 is TGTGCCAGCAGTTACTCCTTAGGGACAGATACGCAGTATTTT. Its translation is CASSYSLGTDTQYF. V gene TRBV28 combines with J gene TRBJ2-3; D remains unclear. V was cut by 4 bases and J by 3 bases, with 11 bases left in between. CDR3 size: 14 residues. Germline V gives CDR1 MDHEN, CDR2 SYDVKM. Full variable domain (remainder filled in from reference TRBV28 and TRBJ2-3): DVKVTQSSRYLVKRTGEKVFLECVQDMDHENMFWYRQDPGLGLRLIYFSYDVKMKEKGDIPEGYSVSREKKERFSLILESASTNQTSMYLCASSYSLGTDTQYFGPGTRLTVL.

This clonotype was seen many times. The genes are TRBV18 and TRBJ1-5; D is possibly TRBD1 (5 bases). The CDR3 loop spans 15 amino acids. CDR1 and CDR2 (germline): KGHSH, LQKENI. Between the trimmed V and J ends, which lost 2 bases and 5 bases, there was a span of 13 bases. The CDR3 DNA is TGTGCCAGCTCACCAGACATAGGGGCCTATCAGCCCCAGCATTTT. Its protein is CASSPDIGAYQPQHF.

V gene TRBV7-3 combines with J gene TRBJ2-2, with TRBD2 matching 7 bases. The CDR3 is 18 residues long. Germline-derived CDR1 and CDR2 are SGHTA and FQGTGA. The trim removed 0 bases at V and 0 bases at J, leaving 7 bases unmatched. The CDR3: CASSLTPSGAANTGELFF. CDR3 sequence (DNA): TGTGCCAGCAGCTTAACCCCTAGCGGAGCCGCGAACACCGGGGAGCTGTTTTTT.

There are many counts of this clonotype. The CDR3 loop reads CASSLAEGSTGELFF. The CDR3 DNA reads TGTGCCAGCAGCTTAGCGGAGGGATCCACCGGGGAGCTGTTTTTT. This chain connects TRBV11-3 to TRBJ2-2; D possibly corresponds to TRBD2 (6 bases). CDR1 SGHNT and CDR2 YENEEA come from the germline V gene. CDR3 length equals 15 residues. V lost 1 base, J lost 4 bases, and 10 bases lay in between.

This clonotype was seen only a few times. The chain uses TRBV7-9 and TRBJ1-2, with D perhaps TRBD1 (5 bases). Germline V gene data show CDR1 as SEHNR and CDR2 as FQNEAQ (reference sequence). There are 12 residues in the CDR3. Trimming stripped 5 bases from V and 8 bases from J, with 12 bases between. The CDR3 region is CASSPGAEGYTF. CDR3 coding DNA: TGTGCCAGCAGCCCCGGGGCCGAAGGCTACACCTTC.

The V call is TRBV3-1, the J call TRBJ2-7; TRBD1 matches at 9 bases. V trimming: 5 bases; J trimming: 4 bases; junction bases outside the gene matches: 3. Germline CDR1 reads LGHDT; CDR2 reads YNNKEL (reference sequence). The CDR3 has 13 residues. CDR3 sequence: CASSSGTGYEQYF. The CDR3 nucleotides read TGTGCCAGCAGCTCCGGGACAGGGTACGAGCAGTACTTC.

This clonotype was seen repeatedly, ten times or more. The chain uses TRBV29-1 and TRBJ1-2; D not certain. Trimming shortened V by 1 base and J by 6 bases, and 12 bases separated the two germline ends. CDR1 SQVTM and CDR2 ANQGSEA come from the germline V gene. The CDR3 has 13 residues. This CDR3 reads CSVEGGRMHGYTF. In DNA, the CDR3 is TGCAGCGTTGAAGGTGGGAGGATGCATGGCTACACCTTC.

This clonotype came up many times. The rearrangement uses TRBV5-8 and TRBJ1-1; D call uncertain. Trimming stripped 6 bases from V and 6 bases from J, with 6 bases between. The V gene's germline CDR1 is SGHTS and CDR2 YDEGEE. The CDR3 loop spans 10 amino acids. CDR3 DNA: TGTGCCAGCACCGCCCCTGAAGCTTTCTTT. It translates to CASTAPEAFF.

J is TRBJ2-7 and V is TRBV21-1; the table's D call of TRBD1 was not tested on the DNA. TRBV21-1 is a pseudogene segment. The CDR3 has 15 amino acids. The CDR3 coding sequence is TGTGCCAGCAGCAAAGTAAACAGGGTGGCCTACGAGCAGTACTTC. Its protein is CASSKVNRVAYEQYF.

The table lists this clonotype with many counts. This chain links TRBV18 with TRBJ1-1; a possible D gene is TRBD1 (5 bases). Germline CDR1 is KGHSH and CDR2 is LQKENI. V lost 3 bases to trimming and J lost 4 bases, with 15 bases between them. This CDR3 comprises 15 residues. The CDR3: CASSPTDSGSTEAFF. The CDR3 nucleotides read TGTGCCAGCTCACCCACAGACAGCGGAAGCACTGAAGCTTTCTTT.

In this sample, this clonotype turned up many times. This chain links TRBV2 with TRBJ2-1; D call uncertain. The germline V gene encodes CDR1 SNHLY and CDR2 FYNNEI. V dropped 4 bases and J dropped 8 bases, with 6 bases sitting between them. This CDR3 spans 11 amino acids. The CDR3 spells CASSVLYEQFF. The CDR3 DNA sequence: TGTGCCAGCAGTGTTTTGTATGAGCAGTTCTTC.

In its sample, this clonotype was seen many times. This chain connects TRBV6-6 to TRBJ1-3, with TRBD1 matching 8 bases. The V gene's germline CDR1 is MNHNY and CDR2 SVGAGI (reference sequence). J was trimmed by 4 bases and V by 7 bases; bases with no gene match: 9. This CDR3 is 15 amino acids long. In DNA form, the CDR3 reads TGTGCCAGCATGACCCCCCGGACAGGGGGAAACACCATATATTTT. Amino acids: CASMTPRTGGNTIYF.